What follows are 10 T cell receptor beta chains derived from one specimen sequenced in a study of identical twins. TCRdb reanalysed the 5' RACE reads using MiXCR and keeps one entry per CDR3 protein. The sample has 400,000 to 600,000 distinct CDR3 sequences, under 25% seen once. The data were also submitted as part of a second study, on yellow fever vaccine responses in identical twins.

Material: CD4+ T cells sorted from blood. These TCRs come from a woman aged 18-30 years in good health.

This chain connects TRBV10-3 to TRBJ2-1, with unresolved D. Trimming took 2 bases from V and 6 from J, leaving 8 bases between them. Germline V gives CDR1 ENHRY, CDR2 SYGVKD. The CDR3 has 13 amino acids. DNA of the CDR3: TGTGCCATCAGTGAGAAGGAGACCAATGAGCAGTTCTTC. It codes for CAISEKETNEQFF.

V is TRBV10-3 and J is TRBJ1-6; tentative D call: TRBD1 (5 bases). The V gene lost 6 bases and the J gene lost 7 bases, with 16 bases spanning the gap. CDR1 is ENHRY and CDR2 is SYGVKD in the germline V gene. The CDR3 is 15 residues long. The CDR3 sequence is CAISPGRDENSPLHF. The CDR3 bases are TGTGCCATCAGCCCGGGACGGGATGAAAATTCACCCCTCCACTTT.

Only a few counts were recorded for this clonotype. This chain uses TRBV3-1 with TRBJ2-7; D unclear. The germline V gene encodes CDR1 LGHDT and CDR2 YNNKEL (reference sequence). Between the trimmed V and J ends, which lost 0 bases and 12 bases, there was a span of 15 bases. This CDR3 is built from 13 residues. The CDR3 region has the DNA TGTGCCAGCAGCCAAGAGTCCAGGTTCAAGAGGTACTTC. It translates to CASSQESRFKRYF.

In this sample, this clonotype turned up a few times. The chain joins TRBV3-1 to TRBJ2-1; 10 bases line up with TRBD2. The junction had 11 bases not matched to a gene; V was cut back by 6 bases and J by 9 bases. This CDR3 comprises 15 residues. Germline V gene lookup returns CDR1 LGHDT and CDR2 YNNKEL (reference sequence). The CDR3 region is CASSRASGGAVEQFF. Written as DNA, the CDR3 is TGTGCCAGCAGTCGGGCGAGCGGGGGGGCGGTTGAGCAGTTCTTC.

The CDR3 region has the DNA TGCAGCGTTGATTCACGCGCGGGGTATGGCTACACCTTC. This gives the protein CSVDSRAGYGYTF. V and J are TRBV29-1 and TRBJ1-2; D unclear. The V and J ends lost 3 bases and 5 bases respectively, with 13 bases between them. CDR1 and CDR2 from the germline V gene are SQVTM and ANQGSEA. The CDR3 totals 13 residues.

This clonotype was seen only a few times. The V gene is TRBV3-1, the J gene TRBJ2-7; 9 bases agree with TRBD1. Trimming at V came to 4 bases and at J to 8 bases, leaving 3 bases not matched to a gene. The CDR3 contains 12 residues. Germline CDR1 reads LGHDT; CDR2 reads YNNKEL (reference sequence). CDR3 protein: CASSRTGEKQYV. DNA of the CDR3: TGTGCCAGCAGCCGGACAGGGGAGAAGCAGTACGTC.

This clonotype turned up a few times. The gene calls are TRBV5-6 and TRBJ2-5; 13 nucleotides agree with TRBD2. The V and J ends lost 6 bases and 2 bases, in that order; junction bases with no gene match: 7. This CDR3 comprises 16 residues. Germline V lookup: CDR1 SGHDT, CDR2 YYEEEE. The CDR3 protein is CASTNGLAGVQETQYF. CDR3 bases: TGTGCCAGCACCAATGGACTAGCGGGAGTTCAAGAGACCCAGTACTTC.

There are a few counts of this clonotype. CDR3 sequence: CASSLAAITRDRDEAFF. In nucleotides, the CDR3 is TGTGCCAGCAGTTTAGCCGCTATAACACGGGACAGGGATGAAGCTTTCTTT. The chain joins TRBV28 to TRBJ1-1, with TRBD1 matching over 9 bases. Germline lookup yields CDR1 MDHEN and CDR2 SYDVKM. This CDR3 has 17 residues. The trim removed 2 bases at V and 7 bases at J, leaving 14 bases unmatched.

This clonotype was detected only a few times. The V gene is TRBV11-2, the J gene TRBJ2-1, with TRBD1 identical over 8 bases. Per germline, CDR1 SGHAT and CDR2 FQNNGV. The CDR3 has 18 residues. J gave up 4 bases and V 4 bases, and 15 bases lay outside the gene matches. DNA for the CDR3: TGTGCCAGCAGCTCAAACTCCCTCCGACAGGGGAGTTACAATGAGCAGTTCTTC. Amino acids: CASSSNSLRQGSYNEQFF.

This clonotype has more than one count but fewer than ten. The chain is built from TRBV20-1 and TRBJ1-6; D unclear. The V and J ends lost 5 bases and 5 bases respectively, with 7 bases between them. The germline CDR1 and CDR2 sequences are DFQATT and SNEGSKA (reference sequence). CDR3 length equals 12 residues. The CDR3 DNA follows: TGCAGTGCTCCTATCGATAATTCACCCCTCCACTTT. Residues: CSAPIDNSPLHF.